The clone carrying this T cell receptor (beta chain) was detected many times. Its antigen is not known. The data were obtained in a study of T cells in Graves' hyperthyroidism and ophthalmopathy. Points from the study as a whole: Ophthalmopathy was predicted by the model a median of about 6.5 months ahead of onset. In the blood, most expanded thyroid clonotypes above 0.001 appeared as well.

Duration under 3 months, a NOSPECS grade of at least 4, and a Clinical Activity Score of at least 3 characterized the ophthalmopathy patients. RNA transcripts served as the template for amplifying TCR beta CDR3 regions. A first-round RT-PCR of the TCR CDR3 used the HTBI primer set. TCRdb reprocessed the multiplex PCR reads via MiXCR and lists one record per CDR3 protein. The table lists a few hundred thousand distinct CDR3 sequences, 16% of them singletons, with roughly 3.3% in the top ten. The material sequenced was blood. The sequence came from a woman between 35 and 50 years old with Graves' ophthalmopathy.

Here the CDR3 DNA reads TGTGCCAGCTCACCGGGGACAGGCCCGAACTATGGCTACACCTTC. Amino acid sequence: CASSPGTGPNYGYTF. The chain couples TRBV18 to TRBJ1-2, with 8 bases identical to TRBD1. This CDR3 is 15 amino acids long. V trimming: 3 bases; J trimming: 2 bases; junction bases outside the gene matches: 5. Germline V gene lookup returns CDR1 KGHSH and CDR2 LQKENI.